This T cell receptor beta chain was retrieved from a study of blood T cell repertoires in COVID-19. Overall study: Acute-phase and convalescent COVID-19 samples originated in the United States, Italy and Spain. Nucleic acid was either cDNA or gDNA, and it came from T cells, B-cell-depleted T cells, or PBMCs.

The CDR3 loop spans 14 amino acids. Germline assignment: CDR1 SGDLS and CDR2 YYNGEE. Trimming took 6 bases from V and 8 from J, leaving 17 bases between them. Enrolment of Seattle patients took place during active infection, and they were followed longitudinally. Original analysis: Amplification of reference gene primers provided the estimated nucleated cell counts. Clones were sequenced by immunoSEQ multiplex PCR, and TCRdb holds only the in-frame ones, with some missing. V and J calls and clone size are those listed in that table; D and trimming were worked out from the DNA. This sample has about 70,000 clones, with roughly 84% found just once.

The chain joins TRBV9 to TRBJ1-4; D perhaps matches TRBD1 (5 bases). The sample was peripheral blood. The receptor was isolated from a man aged 25 to 45 with COVID-19, enrolled during active disease. This chain's CDR3 is CASNGAGGEEKLFF. CDR3 DNA: TGTGCCAGCAACGGGGCCGGCGGGGAGGAAAAACTGTTTTTT. The full variable domain, rest sourced from reference TRBV9 and TRBJ1-4, is DSGVTQTPKHLITATGQRVTLRCSPRSGDLSVYWYQQSLDQGLQFLIQYYNGEERAKGNILERFSAQQFPDLHSELNLSSLELGDSALYFCASNGAGGEEKLFFGSGTQLSVL.